This TCR beta chain was obtained from a study of blood T cells in healthy people across ages. Together with a sample-barcoded 5' primer, a J-beta primer mix was included in a second PCR lasting 7 to 11 cycles. TCRdb used MiXCR to reprocess the 5' RACE reads, holding one entry per CDR3 protein. The sample lists 800,000 to 1,300,000 distinct CDR3 sequences, 20% to 25% occurring once. The CDR3 runs 14 residues. This same sample was also taken into another study, of T cells of mothers and their children. This second study notes: At a rate of around 1.4 ug per 15 ul, cDNA synthesis received all of the extracted RNA.

The sequence came from a girl aged 2-10 years in good health. The chain carries TRBV21-1 and TRBJ2-7. TRBV21-1 represents a pseudogene. Sequenced input: blood. This CDR3 reads CASSNRSAVDEQYF. The CDR3 coding sequence is TGTGCCAGCAGCAATCGATCAGCAGTCGACGAGCAGTACTTC.